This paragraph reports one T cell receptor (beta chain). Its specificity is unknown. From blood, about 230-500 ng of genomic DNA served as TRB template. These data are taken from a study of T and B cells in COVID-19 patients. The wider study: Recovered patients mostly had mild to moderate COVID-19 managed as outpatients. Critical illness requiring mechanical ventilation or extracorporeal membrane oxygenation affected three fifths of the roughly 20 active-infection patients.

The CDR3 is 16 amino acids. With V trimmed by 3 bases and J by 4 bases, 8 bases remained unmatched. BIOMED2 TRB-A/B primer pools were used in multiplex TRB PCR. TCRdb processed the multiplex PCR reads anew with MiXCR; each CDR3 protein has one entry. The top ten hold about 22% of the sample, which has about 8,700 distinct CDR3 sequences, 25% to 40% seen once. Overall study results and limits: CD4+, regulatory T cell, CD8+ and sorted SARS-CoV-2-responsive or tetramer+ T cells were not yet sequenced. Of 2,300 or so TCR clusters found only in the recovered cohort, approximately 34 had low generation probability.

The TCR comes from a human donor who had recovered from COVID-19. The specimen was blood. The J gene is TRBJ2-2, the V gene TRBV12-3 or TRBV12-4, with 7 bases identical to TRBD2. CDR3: CASSFGGVSSTGELFF. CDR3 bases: TGTGCCAGCAGTTTTGGGGGGGTTTCGAGCACCGGGGAGCTGTTTTTT.